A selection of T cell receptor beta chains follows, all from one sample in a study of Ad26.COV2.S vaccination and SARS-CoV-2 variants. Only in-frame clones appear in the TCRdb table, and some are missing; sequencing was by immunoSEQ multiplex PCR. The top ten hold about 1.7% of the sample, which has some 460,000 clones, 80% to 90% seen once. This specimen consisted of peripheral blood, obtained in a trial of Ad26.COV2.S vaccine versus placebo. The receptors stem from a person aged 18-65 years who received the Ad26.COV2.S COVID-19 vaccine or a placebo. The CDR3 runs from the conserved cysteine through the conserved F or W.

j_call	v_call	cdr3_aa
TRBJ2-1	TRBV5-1	CASSWTASSYNEQFF
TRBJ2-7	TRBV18	CASSPRDSNEQYF
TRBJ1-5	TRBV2	CASSGQGVEPQHF
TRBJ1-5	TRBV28	CASSSPPPGQGNQPQHF
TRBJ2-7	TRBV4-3	CASSRDGGEEQYF
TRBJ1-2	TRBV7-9	CASSYSPGQTNYGYTF
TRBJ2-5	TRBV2	CASRQGRGDYQETQYF
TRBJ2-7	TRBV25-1	CASSEFETGPRSEQYF
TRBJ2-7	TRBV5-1	CASSLAPVGLNYEQYF
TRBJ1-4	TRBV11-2	CASRSQGLTNEKLFF
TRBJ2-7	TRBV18	CASSPKGNYEQYF
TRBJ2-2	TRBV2	CASSTGEGTGELFF
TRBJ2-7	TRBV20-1	CSAGYEQYF
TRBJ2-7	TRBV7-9	CASSPPRDRHPASYEQYF
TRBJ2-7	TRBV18	CASSREDRATYEQYF
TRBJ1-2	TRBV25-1	CASSDHQGSYGYTF
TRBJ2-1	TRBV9	CASNEHPTDEQFF
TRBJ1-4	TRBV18	CASSPPEQGGEKLFF
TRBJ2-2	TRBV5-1	CASSGGGTVAGELFF
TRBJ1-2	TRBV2	CASKAQGGNYGYTF
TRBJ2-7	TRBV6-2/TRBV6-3	CASSYVIAGAYEQYF
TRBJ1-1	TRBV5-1	CASSPDANQAFF